This T cell receptor beta chain emerged from a study of blood T cell repertoires in COVID-19. The length of the CDR3 is 15 residues. Germline V gives CDR1 SGHVS, CDR2 FQNEAQ. Trimming cost V 1 base and J 4 bases, with 13 bases left between them. In the study's own analysis: Amplification from reference gene primers served as the basis for estimated nucleated cell counts. Only in-frame clones appear in the TCRdb table, and some are missing; sequencing was by immunoSEQ multiplex PCR. That table furnishes V, J and clone size, whereas the DNA furnished D and trimming. Among 150,000 to 200,000 clones listed, roughly four fifths were seen once. The sample holds one count of this clone. Enrolled during active infection, Seattle patients were then followed longitudinally.

This rearrangement joins TRBV7-8 to TRBJ1-1, with D possibly being TRBD1 (6 bases). The sample consisted of peripheral blood. This receptor was identified in a woman aged 40 to 49 with COVID-19, enrolled during active disease. DNA of the CDR3: TGTGCCAGCAGCTTAGATGCCAGGGGCGGCACTGAAGCTTTCTTT. The encoded protein is CASSLDARGGTEAFF.